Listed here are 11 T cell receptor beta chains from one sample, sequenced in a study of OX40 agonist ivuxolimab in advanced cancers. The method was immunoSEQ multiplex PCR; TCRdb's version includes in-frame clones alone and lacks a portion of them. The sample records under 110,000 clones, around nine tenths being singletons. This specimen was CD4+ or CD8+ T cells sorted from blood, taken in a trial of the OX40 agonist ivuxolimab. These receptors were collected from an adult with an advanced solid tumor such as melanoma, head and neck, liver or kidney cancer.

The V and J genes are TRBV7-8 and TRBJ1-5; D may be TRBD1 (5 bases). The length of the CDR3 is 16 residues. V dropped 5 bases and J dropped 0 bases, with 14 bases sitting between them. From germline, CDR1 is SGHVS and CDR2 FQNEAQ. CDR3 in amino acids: CASSQRTRNSNQPQHF. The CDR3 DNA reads TGTGCCAGCAGCCAACGGACACGCAATAGCAATCAGCCCCAGCATTTT.

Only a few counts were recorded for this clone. The CDR3 protein is CATSRDRQVMETQYF. DNA of the CDR3: TGTGCCACCAGCAGAGATAGGCAGGTGATGGAGACCCAGTACTTC. The chain is built from TRBV15 and TRBJ2-5, with D unclear. The CDR3 loop spans 15 amino acids. Germline V gives CDR1 LNHNV, CDR2 YYDKDF (reference sequence). The V end was cut by 0 bases, the J end by 5 bases, with 13 bases between.

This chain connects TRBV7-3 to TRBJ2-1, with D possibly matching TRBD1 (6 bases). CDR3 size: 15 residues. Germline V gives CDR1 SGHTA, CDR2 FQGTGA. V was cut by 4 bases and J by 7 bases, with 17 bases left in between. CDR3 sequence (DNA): TGTGCCAGCAGCTCCCATAACTCTCAGGGGAATGAGCAGTTCTTC. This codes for CASSSHNSQGNEQFF.

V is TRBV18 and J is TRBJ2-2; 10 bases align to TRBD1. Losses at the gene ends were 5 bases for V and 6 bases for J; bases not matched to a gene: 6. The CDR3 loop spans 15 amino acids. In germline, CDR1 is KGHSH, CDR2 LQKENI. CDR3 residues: CASSSGTGVSGELFF. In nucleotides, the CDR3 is TGTGCCAGCTCATCCGGGACAGGGGTCTCCGGGGAGCTGTTTTTT. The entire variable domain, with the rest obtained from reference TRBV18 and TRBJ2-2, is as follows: NAGVMQNPRHLVRRRGQEARLRCSPMKGHSHVYWYRQLPEEGLKFMVYLQKENIIDESGMPKERFSAEFPKEGPSILRIQQVVRGDSAAYFCASSSGTGVSGELFFGEGSRLTVL.

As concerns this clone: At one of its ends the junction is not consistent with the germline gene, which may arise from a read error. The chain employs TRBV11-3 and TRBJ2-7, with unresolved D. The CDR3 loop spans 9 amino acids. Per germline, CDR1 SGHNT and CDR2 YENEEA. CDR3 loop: CASSPQVPF. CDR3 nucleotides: TGTGCCAGCAGCCCTCAGGTGCCTTTC.

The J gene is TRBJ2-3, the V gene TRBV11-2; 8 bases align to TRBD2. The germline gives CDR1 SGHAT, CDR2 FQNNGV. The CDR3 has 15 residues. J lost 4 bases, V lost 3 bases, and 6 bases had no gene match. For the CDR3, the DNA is TGTGCCAGCAGCTTCCGGGGGGGCCACGCAGATACGCAGTATTTT. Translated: CASSFRGGHADTQYF.

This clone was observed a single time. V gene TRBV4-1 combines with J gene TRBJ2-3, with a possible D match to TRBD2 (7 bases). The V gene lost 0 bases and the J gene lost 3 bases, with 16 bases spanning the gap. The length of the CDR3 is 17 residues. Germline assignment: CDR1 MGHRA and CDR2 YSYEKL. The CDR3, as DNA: TGCGCCAGCAGCCAAGATCCCGGGGGGCTTCTGACAGATACGCAGTATTTT. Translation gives CASSQDPGGLLTDTQYF.

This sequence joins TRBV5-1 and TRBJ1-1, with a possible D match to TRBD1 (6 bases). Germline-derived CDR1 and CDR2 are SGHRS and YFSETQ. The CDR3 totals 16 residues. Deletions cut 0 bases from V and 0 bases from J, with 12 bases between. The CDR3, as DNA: TGCGCCAGCAGCTTGGGACCGACAGGTTTGAACACTGAAGCTTTCTTT. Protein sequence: CASSLGPTGLNTEAFF.

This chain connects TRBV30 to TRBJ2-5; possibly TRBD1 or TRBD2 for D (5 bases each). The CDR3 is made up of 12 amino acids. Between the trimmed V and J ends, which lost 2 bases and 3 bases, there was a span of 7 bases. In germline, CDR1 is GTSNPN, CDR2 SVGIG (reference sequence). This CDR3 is CAWSLGEETQYF. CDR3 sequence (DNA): TGTGCCTGGAGTTTGGGGGAAGAGACCCAGTACTTC.

CDR3 in amino acids: CASSLDVGPQHF. CDR3 nucleotide sequence: TGTGCCAGCAGCTTAGATGTGGGGCCCCAGCATTTT. The chain uses TRBV11-2 and TRBJ1-5; D gene ambiguous. This CDR3 comprises 12 residues. Deletions cut 0 bases from V and 9 bases from J, with 6 bases between. The germline V gene has CDR1 SGHAT and CDR2 FQNNGV.

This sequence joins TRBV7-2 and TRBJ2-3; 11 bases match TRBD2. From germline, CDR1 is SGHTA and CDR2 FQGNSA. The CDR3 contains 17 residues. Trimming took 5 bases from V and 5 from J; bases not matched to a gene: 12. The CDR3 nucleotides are TGTGCCAGCAGCCCCCCGGCGCTAGCGGGGGGAAAAGATACGCAGTATTTT. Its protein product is CASSPPALAGGKDTQYF.